This T cell receptor beta chain was observed in a study of CD8 T cells in ankylosing spondylitis. This CDR3 contains 15 residues. Germline CDR1 SQVTM, CDR2 ANQGSEA. Trimming took 7 bases from V and 5 from J; bases not matched to a gene: 5. TCRdb re-called the 5' RACE reads through MiXCR, storing one row per CDR3 protein. The sample records 350,000 or so distinct CDR3 sequences, more than 9% being singletons. Sample: blood, either unsorted or a sorted T cell fraction (not recorded which). The origin of this receptor is a female donor with ankylosing spondylitis or in good health (not recorded which). V gene TRBV29-1 combines with J gene TRBJ2-2; 15 bases match TRBD2. The CDR3 DNA reads TGCAGCGGGGGACTAGCGGGAGGACTAACCGGGGAGCTGTTTTTT. It translates to CSGGLAGGLTGELFF.